This T cell receptor (beta chain) was recorded in a study of vaccination and CD4 T cells after COVID-19 (dated 2022 in TCRdb). In the study overall: Convalescent patients had a positive SARS-CoV-2 result on nasal swab PCR, and of these patients, 8 or 9 had mild disease and one had severe disease. In the convalescent cohort there were six males and four females, among whom were two Hispanic individuals, seven Caucasians, two Asians and one multiracial person. Participants received two doses of either the Pfizer-BioNTech BNT162b2 vaccine (n=8) or the Moderna mRNA-1273 vaccine (n=2). Post-COVID blood samples were collected from convalescent patients a median of around 100 days after diagnosis, with a range of about 30 to 161 days. Post-vaccine blood samples were obtained a median of approximately 74 days after the second vaccine dose, with a range of roughly 14 to 241 days. For a few convalescent patients, samples were collected at an early post-vaccination timepoint (day 14) as well as at a late post-vaccination timepoint (days 161 to 241). In more than eight COVID-19 convalescent patients and 4 infection-naive healthy vaccine recipients, researchers compared the spike-specific CD4+ TCR repertoire from before mRNA vaccination with the repertoire from after.

V ends up 2 bases short and J 5 bases short, with an unmatched junction base count of 8. CDR1 and CDR2 are drawn from the germline V gene: LGHNA, YSLEER. The CDR3 has 17 amino acids, counting the end cysteine and phenylalanine. Here the CDR3 DNA is all that survives: 51 bases in frame from base 1. Comment on this clonotype: Its antigen is not yet known. Base qualities are missing; no much larger clone stands one base away.

Library preparation employed PCR. TCRdb records Illumina iSeq 100 as the sequencer. The original methods were these. Non-productive sequences were removed, and CDR3s that did not start with C, did not end with F or W, or were shorter than 7 amino acids were discarded. Using R version 3.6.1, CDR3 homology was evaluated through Levenshtein distances (stringdist) along with unrooted phylogenetic trees (ape). TCRdb passed the public sequencing reads through fastp at Q25 and MiXCR, retaining productive beta sequences. Each CDR3 protein appears once, grouped with its most common genes and DNA. The V and J calls come from TCRdb's annotation, not from the publication. For this sample there are 30,000 or so distinct CDR3 sequences; 45% to 50% appear just once. Of the sample, roughly 5% falls within the top ten clones. The time point label, as the study defines it: late sampling 161 to 241 days after vaccination in a few convalescent patients. The positive SARS-CoV-2 PCR tests of the convalescent patients were dated from March to December 2020, before the Alpha, Beta and Delta variants emerged in the United States. PBMCs were separated from whole blood using Ficoll-Paque Plus gradient centrifugation and then either used fresh or cryopreserved at -140C.

General study outcomes and caveats: Of the vaccine-specific clones found in convalescent patients, nearly all (304 of 307) were mono-reactive for SARS-CoV-2 spike instead of being cross-reactive with common cold coronaviruses. Among convalescent patients, a median about 86% of the SARS-CoV-2-reactive clones seen after vaccination appeared only after vaccination, which suggests priming specific to the vaccine. The median count of SARS-CoV-2-reactive clonotypes went up from 20 to 25 after infection to roughly 38 after vaccination, although the change was not significant. Relatively few convalescent patients were included in the study, and early timepoints after natural infection were not analyzed.

The chain joins TRBV4-3 to TRBJ2-3, with 12 bases matching TRBD2. This clonotype originated in a human donor who had recovered from COVID-19. The starting material was CD4+ T cells from blood, obtained about 7 months after SARS-CoV-2 vaccination. The CDR3 has the sequence CASSQRLAGETVDTQYF. The DNA reads as follows: TGCGCCAGCAGCCAACGACTAGCGGGAGAAACGGTAGATACGCAGTATTTT.